This T cell receptor beta chain was recovered during a study of T cell responses to AZD1222 COVID-19 vaccine. V lost 2 bases, J lost 4 bases, and 5 bases lay in between. CDR1 MNHEY and CDR2 SVGAGI come from the germline V gene. The CDR3 length is 13 residues. In the case of this clone: The antigen remains undetermined.

Overall study results and limits: Only six people who got AZD1222 tested seropositive at baseline. Rises in breadth and depth of Spike-specific TCRs came after two AZD1222 doses.

Using immunoSEQ multiplex PCR, the repertoire was profiled, and TCRdb retains in-frame clones only, with some absent. Of about 92,000 clones in the sample, roughly nine tenths were seen once. V gene TRBV6-5 combines with J gene TRBJ2-2; D gene ambiguous. This TCR was sampled from an adult in good health. The sample here was peripheral blood, taken on day 0 of AZD1222 vaccination. As DNA, the CDR3 is TGTGCCAGCAGTTACGCCATCACCGGGGAGCTGTTTTTT. Its protein is CASSYAITGELFF.